This T cell receptor beta chain was recorded in a study of cytomegalovirus exposure and HLA in healthy donors. A multiplex PCR was run with 60 Vbeta primers and 13 Jbeta primers. Sequenced by immunoSEQ multiplex PCR; TCRdb stores in-frame clones only, minus some. Among about 89,000 clones listed, around nine tenths were seen once. Germline V gives CDR1 SGHRS, CDR2 YFSETQ. The CDR3 totals 17 residues. V dropped 3 bases and J dropped 13; count of bases not matched to a gene: 19. The receptor was isolated from a man aged 25 to 40 in good health and CMV-seropositive. Source material: PBMCs. The chain uses TRBV5-1 and TRBJ1-4; 9 bases fit TRBD1. The CDR3 nucleotides are TGCGCCAGCAGCTCCTCCGGGACAGGGAGTACTCCCCGGAGACTGTTTTTT. Translated: CASSSSGTGSTPRRLFF.